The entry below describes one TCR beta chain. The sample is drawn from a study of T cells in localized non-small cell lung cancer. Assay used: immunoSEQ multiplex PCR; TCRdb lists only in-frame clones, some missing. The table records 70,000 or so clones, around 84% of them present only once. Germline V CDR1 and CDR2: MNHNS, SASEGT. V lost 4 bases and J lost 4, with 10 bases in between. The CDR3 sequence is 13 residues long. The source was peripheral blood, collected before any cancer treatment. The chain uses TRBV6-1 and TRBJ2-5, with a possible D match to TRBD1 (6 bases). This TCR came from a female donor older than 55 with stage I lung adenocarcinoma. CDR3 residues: CASSGTVPETQYF. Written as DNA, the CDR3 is TGTGCCAGCAGTGGGACAGTCCCAGAGACCCAGTACTTC.